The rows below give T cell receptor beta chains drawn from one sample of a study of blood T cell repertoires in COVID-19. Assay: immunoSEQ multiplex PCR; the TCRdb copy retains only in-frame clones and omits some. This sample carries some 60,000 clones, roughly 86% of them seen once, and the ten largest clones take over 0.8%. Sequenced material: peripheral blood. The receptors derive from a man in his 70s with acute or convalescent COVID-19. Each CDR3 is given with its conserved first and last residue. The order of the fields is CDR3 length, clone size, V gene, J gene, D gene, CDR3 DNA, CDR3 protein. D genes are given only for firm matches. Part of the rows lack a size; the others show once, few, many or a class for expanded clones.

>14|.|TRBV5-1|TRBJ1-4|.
TGCGCCAGCAGCTTTGGGCAGGGGAGTGAAAAACTGTTTTTT
CASSFGQGSEKLFF
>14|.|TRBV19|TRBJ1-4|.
TGTGCCAGTAGTAAGGAGGGCGCAGGAGAAAAACTGTTTTTT
CASSKEGAGEKLFF
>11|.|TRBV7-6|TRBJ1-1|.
TGTGCCAGCAGCAGTCACAGAGAAGCTTTCTTT
CASSSHREAFF
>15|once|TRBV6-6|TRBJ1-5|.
TGTGCCAGCAAATGGGGGGGGATCGGCAATCAGCCCCAGCATTTT
CASKWGGIGNQPQHF
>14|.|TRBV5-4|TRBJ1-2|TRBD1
TGTGCCAGCAGCGCGGCGGGACAGCACTATGGCTACACCTTC
CASSAAGQHYGYTF
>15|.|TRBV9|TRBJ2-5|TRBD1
TGTGCCAGCAGCGTAGAGGACAGGGTGAGGGAGACCCAGTACTTC
CASSVEDRVRETQYF
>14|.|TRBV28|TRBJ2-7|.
TGTGCCAGCAGTTTTCCGGGTCCGCTCCACGAGCAGTACTTC
CASSFPGPLHEQYF
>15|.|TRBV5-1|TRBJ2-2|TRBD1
TGCGCCAGCAGCCTGGACAGGGTAGTGGACGGGGAGCTGTTTTTT
CASSLDRVVDGELFF
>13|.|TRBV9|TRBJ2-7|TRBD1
TGTGCCAGCAGCGGGACAGGGTACCACGAGCAGTACTTC
CASSGTGYHEQYF
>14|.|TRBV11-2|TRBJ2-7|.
TGTGCCAGCAGCTCCCCGGCGGGTCCGAACGAGCAGTACTTC
CASSSPAGPNEQYF
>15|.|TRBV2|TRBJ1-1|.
TGTGCCAGCAGTTCTCCGGGACTGGGGAACACTGAAGCTTTCTTT
CASSSPGLGNTEAFF
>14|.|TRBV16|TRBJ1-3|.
TGTGCCAGCAGCCCTAGGAGGGCTGGAAACACCATATATTTT
CASSPRRAGNTIYF
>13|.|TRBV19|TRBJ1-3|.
TGTGCCAGTAGCCCGGACTTAGGAAACACCATATATTTT
CASSPDLGNTIYF
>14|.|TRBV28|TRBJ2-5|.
TGTGCCAGCAGTTGGTCAGGGATCTCAGAGACCCAGTACTTC
CASSWSGISETQYF
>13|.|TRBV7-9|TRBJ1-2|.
TGTGCCAGCAGCTTAGGACAGAACTATGGCTACACCTTC
CASSLGQNYGYTF
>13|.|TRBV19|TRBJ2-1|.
TGTGCCAGTAGATATGGGGGGACAGCCTACCAGTTCTTC
CASRYGGTAYQFF
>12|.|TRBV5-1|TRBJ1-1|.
TGCGCCAGCAGACACGTGGACACTGAAGCTTTCTTT
CASRHVDTEAFF
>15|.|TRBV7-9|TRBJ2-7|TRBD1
TGTGCCAGCAGCCGACCAGGGGGACAGGGTTTCGAGCAGTACTTC
CASSRPGGQGFEQYF
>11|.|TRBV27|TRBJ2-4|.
TGTGCCAGCAGTTTTGCGAACATTCAGTACTTC
CASSFANIQYF
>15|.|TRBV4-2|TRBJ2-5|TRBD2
TGTGCCAGCAGCCAAACCGGGACTAGGGCAGAGACCCAGTACTTC
CASSQTGTRAETQYF
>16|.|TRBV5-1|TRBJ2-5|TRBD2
TGCGCCAGCAGCATGGGGACTAGCGGGGGCGGAGAGACCCAGTACTTC
CASSMGTSGGGETQYF
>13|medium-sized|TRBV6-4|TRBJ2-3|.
TGTGCCAGCAGGGGTAGCGGCACAGATACGCAGTATTTT
CASRGSGTDTQYF
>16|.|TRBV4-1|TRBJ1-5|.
TGCGCCAGCAGCCAAGAGTTCCGCCAGGCGTATCAGCCCCAGCATTTT
CASSQEFRQAYQPQHF
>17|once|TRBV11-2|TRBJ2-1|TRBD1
TGTGCCAGCAGCTTAGACCCGGGACAGGGAGGGTTTTGGGAGCAGTTCTTC
CASSLDPGQGGFWEQFF
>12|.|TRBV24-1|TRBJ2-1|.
TGTGCCACCAACTCGTTCGGTGCTGAGCAGTTCTTC
CATNSFGAEQFF